This section outlines one T cell receptor beta chain sequence together with its context. The table lists this clonotype with many counts. It has no known antigen specificity. No base-level quality is on record; no much larger clone is a single base apart. Flow cytometry had shown CD8+CD57+ cell expansion in the patients selected for sequencing. Every patient had a diagnosis of severe acquired aplastic anemia based on International Study of Aplastic Anemia and Agranulocytosis and Camitta criteria. At the time blood was sampled, none of the patients had received any therapy. TCR repertoires of sorted CD4+ and CD8+ blood T cells from severe aplastic anemia patients and healthy subjects were deep-sequenced in the study. Patients were enrolled in the USA under clinicaltrials.gov protocols 00001620, 01623167, 00001397, 00071045, 00081523 and 00961064. Ficoll-Paque density gradient centrifugation was used to isolate peripheral blood mononuclear cells. Before DNA extraction, CD4+ and CD8+ T cells were sorted with FACS or magnetic beads.

Genomic DNA was used as template for profiling of TCR beta VDJ combinations and CDR3 sequences. TCR repertoire sequencing was run on an Illumina HiSeq 2000. The paper's data handling went like this. TRBV/TRBJ rearrangement plots, CDR3 size and DJ length profiles, and Simpson's diversity index were used to evaluate the repertoires. The immunodominant clone was defined as the most abundant DNA sequence in deep sequencing data. CDR3 amino acid sequences were screened for sharing across subjects and were compared with published repertoires and the VDJdb database. Using fastp at Q25 and MiXCR, TCRdb reprocessed the public reads and kept productive beta chains. All rows with the same CDR3 protein become a single entry with the most common DNA and genes. The V and J calls were determined by TCRdb, not by the authors. The sample table holds about 120,000 distinct CDR3 sequences, of which almost 40% were seen once. The top ten constitute about 3% of the sample.

The sample comes from a study of CD8+CD57+ T cells in acquired aplastic anemia (dated by TCRdb to between 2017 and 2018). Some background on the complete study: DNA extracted from sorted CD4+ and CD8+ cells had a mean of around 3 ug, with a range of about 0.19 to 30 ug. CD8+CD57+ expansion was defined as a frequency above the mean frequency observed in healthy subjects.

General conclusions and limits of the study: No significant difference in CD8+ Simpson's diversity was found between patients and healthy controls (P=0.060). Approximately 31 CD8+ CDR3 sequences were found in both patients and controls but appeared to be highly expressed in patients and within the immunodominant clones of the patients.

Sequenced input: sorted CD4+, CD8+, or CD8+CD57+ T cells (not recorded which) from PBMCs. This sequence was found in a human donor with aplastic anemia.

DNA sequence: TGTGCCATCAAAGGAGGACAAGGCTATGGCTACACCTTC. This translates into CAIKGGQGYGYTF. The receptor chain draws on TRBV10-3 and TRBJ1-2; TRBD1 is a weak D gene call, 5 bases matching. From the cysteine through the phenylalanine, the CDR3 covers 13 amino acids. Only CDR3 DNA remains: 39 bases, in frame from the first base. CDR1 is given as ENHRY and CDR2 as SYGVKD, both from the germline V gene. Trimming at the junction amounts to 7 bases on V and 4 bases on J, and the germline ends lie 13 bases apart.